The sequence of this T cell receptor beta chain was determined in a study of HIV-infected patients and healthy controls. The repertoire came from unfractionated whole blood and reflected all unsorted peripheral T cells. 450 to 600 ng RNA was reverse transcribed with alpha and beta constant-region primers. Separate chain-specific third strand synthesis with multiplexing indices produced the alpha and beta libraries. MiXCR was run by TCRdb on the 5' RACE reads, yielding one entry per CDR3 protein. The table records about 5,000 distinct CDR3 sequences, roughly 8.2% of them present only once. This clonotype came up a few times. The material was blood, obtained before antiretroviral therapy. This clonotype was obtained from an adult with HIV infection.

The DNA of the CDR3 is TGCAGTGCTAGAGATGTAGCGGGAACCTACAATGAGCAGTTCTTC. This translates into CSARDVAGTYNEQFF. This chain links TRBV20-1 with TRBJ2-1; 8 bases map to TRBD2. Looked up from germline, CDR1 is DFQATT and CDR2 is SNEGSKA (reference sequence). The V gene end was trimmed by 0 bases and the J gene end by 2 bases; junction bases not matched to a gene: 3. The CDR3 runs 15 residues.